Listed below are T cell receptor beta chains from one sample, sequenced in a study of OX40 agonist ivuxolimab in advanced cancers. Data came from immunoSEQ multiplex PCR; TCRdb stores just in-frame clones and leaves some out. The repertoire holds tens of thousands of clones, with roughly 88% as singletons. Material: CD4+ or CD8+ T cells sorted from blood, obtained in a trial of the OX40 agonist ivuxolimab. These receptors all stem from an adult with an advanced solid tumor such as melanoma, head and neck, liver or kidney cancer. Both conserved end residues are part of each CDR3. The D gene is left open where the match is weak. Not all rows give a size; the values are once, few, many and, for expanded clones, a class.

d_call	v_call	j_call	clone_size	cdr3_length	cdr3_nt	cdr3_aa
TRBD1	TRBV5-6	TRBJ1-4	-	17	TGTGCCAGCAGTCCCGGGACAGGGGGCGCGGGTAATGAAAAACTGTTTTTT	CASSPGTGGAGNEKLFF
TRBD2	TRBV6-5	TRBJ2-5	-	14	TGTGCCAGCAGTCGGGACTACCAACGAGAGACCCAGTACTTC	CASSRDYQRETQYF
-	TRBV5-1	TRBJ2-1	-	15	TGCGCCAGCAGCTTGCTGGAGGGGGGGTGGAATGAGCAGTTCTTC	CASSLLEGGWNEQFF
-	TRBV5-1	TRBJ2-7	-	13	TGCGCCAGCAGCACCCGGCCCTCCTACGAGCAGTACTTC	CASSTRPSYEQYF
-	TRBV10-3	TRBJ1-5	-	15	TGTGCCATCAGTGAAGGAGGGACCTGGAATCAGCCCCAGCATTTT	CAISEGGTWNQPQHF
TRBD2	TRBV7-9	TRBJ2-3	-	18	TGTGCCAGCAGCTTAACTAGCGGGAGGGCCCTGGGCACAGATACGCAGTATTTT	CASSLTSGRALGTDTQYF
TRBD1	TRBV7-2	TRBJ2-2	-	15	TGTGCCAGCAGCTTAGTTCAGGGGGCGATCGGGGAGCTGTTTTTT	CASSLVQGAIGELFF
-	TRBV5-1	TRBJ1-4	-	16	TGCGCCAGCAGCTTGGGAGGGCGGGGGATTGGAGAAAAACTGTTTTTT	CASSLGGRGIGEKLFF
-	TRBV18	TRBJ1-3	-	18	TGTGCCAGCTCACCCGTTCGCCAGCTAATCACATCTGGAAACACCATATATTTT	CASSPVRQLITSGNTIYF
-	TRBV5-1	TRBJ2-1	-	13	TGCGCCAGCAGCACCTCGACGGAGATGGAGCAGTTCTTC	CASSTSTEMEQFF
-	TRBV7-7	TRBJ2-2	-	14	TGTGCCAGCAGTTCCGACAGGCAGATCGGGGAGCTGTTTTTT	CASSSDRQIGELFF
-	TRBV7-2	TRBJ2-3	-	15	TGTGCCAGCAGCTTAATGGGAGGAGGGACAGATACGCAGTATTTT	CASSLMGGGTDTQYF
-	TRBV21-1	TRBJ1-5	-	15	TGTGCCAGCAGCCCACGGGGGGAGGACAATCAGCCCCAGCATTTT	CASSPRGEDNQPQHF
-	TRBV5-6	TRBJ2-7	-	13	TGTGCCAGCAGCTTAAAAGACTGGGCTGAGCAGTACTTC	CASSLKDWAEQYF
TRBD2	TRBV5-6	TRBJ2-1	-	14	TGTGCCAGCAGCTCGATTAGCGGGAACAATGAGCAGTTCTTC	CASSSISGNNEQFF
TRBD1	TRBV18	TRBJ1-2	-	17	TGTGCCAGCTCGCACTCTCTCCGGGACAGGACCAACTATGGCTACACCTTC	CASSHSLRDRTNYGYTF
TRBD2	TRBV7-9	TRBJ2-7	once	13	TGTGCCAGCAGCCCGACTAGCAGCTACGAGCAGTACTTC	CASSPTSSYEQYF
TRBD1	TRBV10-3	TRBJ1-1	-	13	TGTGCCATCAGCGGACAGGGGGGCACTGAAGCTTTCTTT	CAISGQGGTEAFF
TRBD1	TRBV28	TRBJ2-7	-	13	TGTGCCAGCAGCCTGACAGGGGTCTACGAGCAGTACTTC	CASSLTGVYEQYF
-	TRBV13	TRBJ2-1	-	20	TGTGCCAGCAGCCCCCAGCCGGGACACCGGAAAATAAGCACCTACAATGAGCAGTTCTTC	CASSPQPGHRKISTYNEQFF
-	TRBV5-4	TRBJ1-1	once	14	TGTGCCAGCAGCCGGGTGGGGGGAAGTGGTGAAGCTTTCTTT	CASSRVGGSGEAFF
-	TRBV9	TRBJ2-3	once	14	TGTGCCAGCAGCGTGGGGCAGAGCACAGATACGCAGTATTTT	CASSVGQSTDTQYF
-	TRBV28	TRBJ2-2	-	15	TGTGCCAGCAGCCCGCCTATCGCGAACACCGGGGAGCTGTTTTTT	CASSPPIANTGELFF
TRBD1	TRBV9	TRBJ2-5	-	16	TGTGCCAGCAGCGTAACTGACAGGGTGGTAGGAGAGACCCAGTACTTC	CASSVTDRVVGETQYF
TRBD1	TRBV6-1	TRBJ2-5	-	13	TGTGCCAGCAGCCGACAGGGGCAAGAGACCCAGTACTTC	CASSRQGQETQYF
-	TRBV18	TRBJ2-5	-	14	TGTGCCAGCTCACCGTTTTCGGTCCAAGAGACCCAGTACTTC	CASSPFSVQETQYF
-	TRBV18	TRBJ2-7	-	16	TGTGCCAGCTCACCAATCGTAGGGTCTATGGTCTACGAGCAGTACTTC	CASSPIVGSMVYEQYF
-	TRBV29-1	TRBJ2-7	-	11	TGCAGCGTTGAAAAGGGCGTGGGGCAGTACTTC	CSVEKGVGQYF
TRBD1	TRBV6-1	TRBJ1-1	-	14	TGTGCCAGCAGTGGGGACAGAGGTACAGCTGAAGCTTTCTTT	CASSGDRGTAEAFF
TRBD1	TRBV5-4	TRBJ2-3	-	14	TGTGCCAGCAGCTCCGGACAGGGGGCGGATACGCAGTATTTT	CASSSGQGADTQYF
-	TRBV20-1	TRBJ2-7	-	10	TGCAGTGCTGGAAACTACGAGCAGTACTTC	CSAGNYEQYF
-	TRBV5-1	TRBJ2-5	-	14	TGCGCCAGCAGCTCCGGCGCGTTCCAAGAGACCCAGTACTTC	CASSSGAFQETQYF
-	TRBV28	TRBJ1-5	-	12	TGTGCCAGCAGTCAAGGGGATCGACCCCAGCATTTT	CASSQGDRPQHF
-	TRBV2	TRBJ2-3	-	14	TGTGCCAGCAAGGGGGGAGCACCCACAGATACGCAGTATTTT	CASKGGAPTDTQYF
-	TRBV5-6	TRBJ2-7	-	13	TGTGCCAGCAGCTTCCCACCGGTTTACGAGCAGTACTTC	CASSFPPVYEQYF
TRBD2	TRBV4-1	TRBJ2-3	-	19	TGCGCCAGCAGCCAACCGGGACTAGCGGGAGGGTTCAGCACAGATACGCAGTATTTT	CASSQPGLAGGFSTDTQYF
TRBD2	TRBV27	TRBJ2-3	-	14	TGTGCCAGCAGTCCCGGACTAGCGTCAGATACGCAGTATTTT	CASSPGLASDTQYF